Listed here are 8 T cell receptor beta chains from one sample, sequenced in a study of blood T cells in healthy people across ages. Primers used in a second PCR of roughly 6 to 11 cycles were a sample-barcoded 5' primer and a J-beta primer mix. TCRdb independently ran MiXCR on the 5' RACE reads; one entry per CDR3 protein. The sample lists 550,000 to 600,000 distinct CDR3 sequences, less than 60% occurring once. The sample was blood. These receptors came from a man of 80 years or more in good health.

The rearrangement uses TRBV4-3 and TRBJ2-5; no definite D call. With the DNA end fitting TRBJ2-7 better, the J assignment may be wrong. Germline lookup yields CDR1 LGHNA and CDR2 YSLEER. This CDR3 contains 14 residues. The CDR3 here is CASSQDLRQYEQYF. CDR3 sequence (DNA): TGCGCCAGCAGCCAAGATCTGAGGCAGTACGAGCAGTACTTC.

V usage is TRBV5-1 and J usage is TRBJ2-5, with D possibly matching TRBD2 (5 bases). The germline V gene encodes CDR1 SGHRS and CDR2 YFSETQ. V was clipped by 0 bases and J by 7 bases, with 13 bases between them. This CDR3 spans 14 amino acids. Written as DNA, the CDR3 is TGCGCCAGCAGCTTGGATCCGCCACGGGGGACCCAGTACTTC. This sequence encodes CASSLDPPRGTQYF. Full variable domain (rest looked up from reference TRBV5-1 and TRBJ2-5): KAGVTQTPRYLIKTRGQQVTLSCSPISGHRSVSWYQQTPGQGLQFLFEYFSETQRNKGNFPGRFSGRQFSNSRSEMNVSTLELGDSALYLCASSLDPPRGTQYFGPGTRLLVL.

This clonotype has at least ten counts. V usage is TRBV6-5 and J usage is TRBJ1-2, with 10 bases lining up with TRBD1. Germline V gives CDR1 MNHEY, CDR2 SVGAGI. The trim removed 5 bases at V and 6 bases at J, leaving 3 bases unmatched. The CDR3 consists of 13 residues. In DNA, the CDR3 is TGTGCCAGCAGTACGGGACAGGGGAATGGCTACACCTTC. Protein sequence: CASSTGQGNGYTF.

This clonotype was seen a handful of times. This rearrangement joins TRBV20-1 to TRBJ2-7; D is perhaps TRBD1 (5 bases). V gave up 6 bases and J gave up 2 bases, with 14 bases separating them. Germline assignment: CDR1 DFQATT and CDR2 SNEGSKA (reference sequence). The CDR3 spans 13 residues. Written as DNA, the CDR3 is TGCAGTGCCCCCGATAGGGGCCCCTACGAGCAGTACTTC. It translates to CSAPDRGPYEQYF.

The CDR3 DNA follows: TGTGCCAGCAGCGGGGGAAGTGAAAAACTGTTTTTT. Translating gives CASSGGSEKLFF. The rearrangement uses TRBV9 and TRBJ1-4, with D unresolved. The CDR3 covers 12 residues. V shed 3 bases and J shed 7 bases, with 7 bases lying between them. Germline values: CDR1 SGDLS, CDR2 YYNGEE.

V usage is TRBV29-1 and J usage is TRBJ2-3; TRBD1 matches 9 bases. The V segment lost 2 bases and the J segment 1 base; nucleotides outside the gene matches: 7. This CDR3 spans 16 amino acids. The germline gives CDR1 SQVTM, CDR2 ANQGSEA. CDR3 nucleotide sequence: TGCAGCGTTGAACTGGGGACAGGGTTCGGCACAGATACGCAGTATTTT. Translation: CSVELGTGFGTDTQYF.

A single count supports this clonotype. This chain uses TRBV11-3 with TRBJ2-1; tentatively, D is TRBD1 or TRBD2 (5 bases each). Trimming took 4 bases from V and 3 from J, leaving 16 bases between them. Germline V gene lookup returns CDR1 SGHNT and CDR2 YENEEA. This CDR3 has 16 residues. DNA of the CDR3: TGTGCCAGCAGCTCAGGCTCCGGGACCGGCTACAATGAGCAGTTCTTC. Amino acid sequence: CASSSGSGTGYNEQFF.

Only a few counts were recorded for this clonotype. The chain joins TRBV11-2 to TRBJ2-5; D uncertain. Germline V gives CDR1 SGHAT, CDR2 FQNNGV. CDR3 length: 13 residues. V was shortened by 2 bases and J by 1 base, with 5 bases between the two germline ends. CDR3 nucleotides: TGTGCCAGCAGCTTAAACACCCAAGAGACCCAGTACTTC. Encoded protein: CASSLNTQETQYF.